This T cell receptor (beta chain) was identified in a study of blood T cell repertoires in COVID-19 (dated by TCRdb to about 2020). Regarding the research as a whole: Samples covering the acute and convalescent phases of COVID-19 were provided by collaborators in the United States, Italy and Spain. The prospective study material was composed of cDNA or gDNA derived from T cells, B-cell-depleted T cells, or PBMCs. Deeply sampled blood TCRbeta repertoires from subjects exposed to, actively infected with, or recovered from COVID-19 were included in the dataset. The repertoires were released in a freely available public database intended as a resource for research on the immune response to SARS-CoV-2. Samples came from the ongoing ImmuneRACE study (first 160 participants) plus 1,254 subjects from 6 global collaborators. A de-identified subject ID, COVID-19 status, age in years and sex were almost always included in the sample metadata. Where available, HLA class I and class II types were taken from metadata supplied by the sample provider and were not determined by assay-based typing.

Participants in the prospective study were aged about 18 to 95 years, lived in over 20 United States geographic areas, and enrolled through a virtual design. To assign participants to cohorts, the prospective study relied on clinical history that participants themselves reported in a screening survey and a study questionnaire. For ImmuneRACE Cohort 3, a participant was defined as recovered based on two consecutive negative NP/OP PCR tests, clearance by a healthcare professional, or resolution of symptoms. In the prospective study, whole blood, serum and a nasopharyngeal or oropharyngeal swab were collected from each participant by mobile phlebotomists. Prospective study participants could optionally give additional blood draws and questionnaires over an approximately two-month period. Blood samples from the prospective study were shipped frozen or at room temperature prior to DNA extraction. Its CDR3 holds 16 amino acids, cysteine through phenylalanine. Only CDR3 DNA remains: 48 bases, in frame from the first base. The germline V gene provides CDR1 SGDLS and CDR2 YYNGEE. V gives up 7 bases and J gives up 6 bases, and the segment between their germline ends measures 22 bases.

TCRbeta CDR3 regions were amplified from genomic DNA using the immunoSEQ Assay, a bias-controlled multiplex PCR. Processing in the source paper ran as follows. Nucleated cell counts per sample were estimated from amplification of reference gene primers within the assay. To quantify the absolute abundance of each unique TCRbeta CDR3 rearrangement, sequence reads were collapsed and filtered. Productive Simpson clonality was computed per sample as the square root of Simpson's diversity index over productive rearrangements. Here the immuneACCESS table is served through TCRdb, limited to in-frame sequences with V and J called. Missing clones are a known gap in these copies; in checked studies unresolved V genes cover under half, and the rest lacks a known reason. Clone size and the V and J calls come from that table; the DNA yielded D and trimming. The sample yields approximately 200,000 clones; approximately 84% were counted once. In total, the top ten clones hold approximately 1.8% of the sample.

Notes on this clone: It lacks a known antigen. No much larger clonotype is one base removed from it; base qualities were not supplied.

General conclusions and limits of the study: The amount of clinical and demographic metadata varied by source and participant and was provided uncurated.

The V and J genes are TRBV9 and TRBJ2-2; a tentative D call is TRBD2 (6 bases match). The TCR was taken from a man aged 55 to 70 who had recovered from COVID-19. The sequenced sample consisted of PBMCs or T cells enriched from blood (not recorded which). The CDR3 region reads CASREERASGPGELFF. The DNA sequence reads TGTGCCAGCCGGGAAGAGCGGGCGTCGGGGCCCGGGGAGCTGTTTTTT.